The entry below gives a single T cell receptor (beta chain) sequence along with its context. The entry originates in a study of blood T cell repertoires in COVID-19. The CDR3 extends over 14 amino acids. CDR1 and CDR2 from the germline V gene are LNHNV and YYDKDF (reference sequence). The V end was cut by 8 bases, the J end by 1 base, with 14 bases between. Using immunoSEQ multiplex PCR, the repertoire was profiled, and TCRdb retains in-frame clones only, with some absent. The sample lists 250,000 to 300,000 clones, roughly 88% occurring once. Sequencing was carried out using peripheral blood. The source is a woman aged 65 to 85 with acute or convalescent COVID-19. This sequence joins TRBV15 and TRBJ1-1, with D perhaps TRBD1 (5 bases). This CDR3 reads CATAVRVGNTEAFF. The CDR3 bases are TGTGCCACCGCCGTCAGGGTTGGGAACACTGAAGCTTTCTTT.